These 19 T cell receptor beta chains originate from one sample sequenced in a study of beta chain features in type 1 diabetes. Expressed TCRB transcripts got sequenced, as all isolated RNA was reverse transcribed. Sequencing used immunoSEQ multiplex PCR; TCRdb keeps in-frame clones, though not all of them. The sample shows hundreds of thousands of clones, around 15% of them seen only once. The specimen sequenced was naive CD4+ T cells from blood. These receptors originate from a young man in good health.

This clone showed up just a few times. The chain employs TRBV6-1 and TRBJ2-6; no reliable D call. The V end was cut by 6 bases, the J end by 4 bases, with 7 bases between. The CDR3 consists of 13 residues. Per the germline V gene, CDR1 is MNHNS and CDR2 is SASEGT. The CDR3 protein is CASSPVGANVLTF. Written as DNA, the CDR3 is TGTGCCAGCAGCCCGGTCGGGGCCAACGTCCTGACTTTC.

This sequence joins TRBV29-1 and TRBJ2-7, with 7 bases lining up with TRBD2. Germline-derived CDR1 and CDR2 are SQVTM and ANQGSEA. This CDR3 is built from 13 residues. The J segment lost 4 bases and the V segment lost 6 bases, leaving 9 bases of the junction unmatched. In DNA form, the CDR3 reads TGCAGCGTGCAGGGACGGGAGGTATACGAGCAGTACTTC. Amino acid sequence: CSVQGREVYEQYF.

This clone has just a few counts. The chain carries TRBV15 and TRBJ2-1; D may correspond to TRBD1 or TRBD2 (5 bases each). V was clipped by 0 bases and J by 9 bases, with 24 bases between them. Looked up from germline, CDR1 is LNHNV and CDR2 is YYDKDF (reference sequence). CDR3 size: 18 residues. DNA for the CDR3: TGTGCCACCAGCAGAGATGCAGAATATCGAAGGGGTGGAGGTGAGCAGTTCTTC. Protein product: CATSRDAEYRRGGGEQFF.

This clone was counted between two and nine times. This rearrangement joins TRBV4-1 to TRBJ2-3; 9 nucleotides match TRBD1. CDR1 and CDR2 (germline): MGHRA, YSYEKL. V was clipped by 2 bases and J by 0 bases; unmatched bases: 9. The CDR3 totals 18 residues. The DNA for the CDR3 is TGCGCCAGCAGCCAACAAATACAGGGGGCCTCTAGCACAGATACGCAGTATTTT. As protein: CASSQQIQGASSTDTQYF.

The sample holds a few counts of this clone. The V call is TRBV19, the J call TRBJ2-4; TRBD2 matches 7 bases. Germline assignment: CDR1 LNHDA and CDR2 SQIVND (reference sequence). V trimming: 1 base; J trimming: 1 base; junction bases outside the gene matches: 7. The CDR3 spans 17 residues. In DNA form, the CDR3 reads TGTGCCAGTAGTATAGTTGTCGGGGGGTTCGCCAAAAACATTCAGTACTTC. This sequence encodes CASSIVVGGFAKNIQYF. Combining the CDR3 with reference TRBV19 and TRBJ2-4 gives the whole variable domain DGGITQSPKYLFRKEGQNVTLSCEQNLNHDAMYWYRQDPGQGLRLIYYSQIVNDFQKGDIAEGYSVSREKKESFPLTVTSAQKNPTAFYLCASSIVVGGFAKNIQYFGAGTRLSVL.

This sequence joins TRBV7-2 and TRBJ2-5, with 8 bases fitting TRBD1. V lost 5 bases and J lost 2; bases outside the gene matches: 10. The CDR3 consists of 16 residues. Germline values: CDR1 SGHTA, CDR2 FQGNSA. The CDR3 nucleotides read TGTGCCAGCAGCAGACCGGGACAGGTTCCGCAAGAGACCCAGTACTTC. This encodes CASSRPGQVPQETQYF.

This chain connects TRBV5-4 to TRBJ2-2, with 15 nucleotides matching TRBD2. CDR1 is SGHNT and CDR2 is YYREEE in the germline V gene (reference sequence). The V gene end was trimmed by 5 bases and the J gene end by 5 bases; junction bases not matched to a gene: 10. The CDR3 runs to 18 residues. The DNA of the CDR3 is TGTGCCAGCAGACCAGGACTAGCGGGAGGGCCGTTGACCGGGGAGCTGTTTTTT. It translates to CASRPGLAGGPLTGELFF.

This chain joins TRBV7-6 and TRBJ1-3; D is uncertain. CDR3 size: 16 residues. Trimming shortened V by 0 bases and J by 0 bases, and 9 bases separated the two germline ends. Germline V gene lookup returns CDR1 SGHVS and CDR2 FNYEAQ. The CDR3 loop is CASSLAGVSSGNTIYF. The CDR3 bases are TGTGCCAGCAGCTTAGCAGGCGTAAGCTCTGGAAACACCATATATTTT.

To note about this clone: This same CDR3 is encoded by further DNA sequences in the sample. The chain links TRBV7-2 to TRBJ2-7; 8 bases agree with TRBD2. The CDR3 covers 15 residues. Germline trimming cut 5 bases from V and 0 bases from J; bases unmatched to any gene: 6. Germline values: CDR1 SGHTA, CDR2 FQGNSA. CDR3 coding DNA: TGTGCCAGCAGCCCAGTAGCGGGGAGCTCCTACGAGCAGTACTTC. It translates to CASSPVAGSSYEQYF.

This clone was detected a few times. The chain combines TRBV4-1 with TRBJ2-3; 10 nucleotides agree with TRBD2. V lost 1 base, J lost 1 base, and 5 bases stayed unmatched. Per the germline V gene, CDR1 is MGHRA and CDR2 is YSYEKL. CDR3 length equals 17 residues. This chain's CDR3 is CASSQVLGLAGTDTQYF. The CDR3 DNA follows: TGCGCCAGCAGCCAAGTTCTCGGACTAGCGGGCACAGATACGCAGTATTTT.

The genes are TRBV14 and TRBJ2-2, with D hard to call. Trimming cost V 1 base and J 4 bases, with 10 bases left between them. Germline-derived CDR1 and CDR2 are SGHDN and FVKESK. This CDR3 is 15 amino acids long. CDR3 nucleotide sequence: TGTGCCAGCAGCCAAGTTTACTACCGCACCGGGGAGCTGTTTTTT. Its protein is CASSQVYYRTGELFF.

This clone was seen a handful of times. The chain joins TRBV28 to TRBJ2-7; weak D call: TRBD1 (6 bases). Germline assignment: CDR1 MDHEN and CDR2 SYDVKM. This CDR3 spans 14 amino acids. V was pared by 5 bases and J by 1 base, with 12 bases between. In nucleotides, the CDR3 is TGTGCCAGCAGTATCCAGGGGCTATCCTACGAGCAGTACTTC. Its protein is CASSIQGLSYEQYF.

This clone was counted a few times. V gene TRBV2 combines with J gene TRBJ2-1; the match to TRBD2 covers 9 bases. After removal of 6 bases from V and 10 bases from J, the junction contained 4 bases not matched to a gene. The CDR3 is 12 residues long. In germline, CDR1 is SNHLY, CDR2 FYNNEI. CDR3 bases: TGTGCCAGCAGCAACGGACTAGCGGAGCAGTTCTTC. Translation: CASSNGLAEQFF.

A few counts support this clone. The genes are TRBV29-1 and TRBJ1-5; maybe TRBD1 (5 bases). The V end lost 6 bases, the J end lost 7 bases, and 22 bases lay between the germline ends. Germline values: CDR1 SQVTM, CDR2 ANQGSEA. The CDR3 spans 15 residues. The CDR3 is CSVPKGQGSGQPQHF. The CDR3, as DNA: TGCAGCGTCCCAAAGGGGCAGGGATCAGGGCAGCCCCAGCATTTT.

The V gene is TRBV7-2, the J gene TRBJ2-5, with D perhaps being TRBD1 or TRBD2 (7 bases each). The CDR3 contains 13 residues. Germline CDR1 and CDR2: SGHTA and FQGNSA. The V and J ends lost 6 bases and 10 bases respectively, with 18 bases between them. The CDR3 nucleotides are TGTGCCAGCAGTCCTACAGGGGAGGGGAGCCAGTACTTC. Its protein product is CASSPTGEGSQYF.

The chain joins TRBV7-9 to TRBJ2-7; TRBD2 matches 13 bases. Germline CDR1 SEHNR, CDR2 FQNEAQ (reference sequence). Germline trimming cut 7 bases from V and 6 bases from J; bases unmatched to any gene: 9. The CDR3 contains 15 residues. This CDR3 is CASIRSGLAGPEQYF. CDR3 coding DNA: TGTGCCAGCATTAGATCGGGACTAGCGGGACCCGAGCAGTACTTC.

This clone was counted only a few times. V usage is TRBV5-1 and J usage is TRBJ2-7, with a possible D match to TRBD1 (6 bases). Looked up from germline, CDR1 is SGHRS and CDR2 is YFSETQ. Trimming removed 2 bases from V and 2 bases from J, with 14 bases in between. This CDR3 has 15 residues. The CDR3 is CASSFQGIQTYEQYF. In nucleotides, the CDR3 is TGCGCCAGCAGCTTCCAGGGGATCCAAACCTACGAGCAGTACTTC.

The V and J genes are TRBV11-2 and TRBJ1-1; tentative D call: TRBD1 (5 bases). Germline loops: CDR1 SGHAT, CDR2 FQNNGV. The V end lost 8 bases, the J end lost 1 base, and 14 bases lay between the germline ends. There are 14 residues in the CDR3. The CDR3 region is CASGKGVTNTEAFF. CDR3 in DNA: TGTGCCAGCGGAAAAGGGGTGACGAACACTGAAGCTTTCTTT.

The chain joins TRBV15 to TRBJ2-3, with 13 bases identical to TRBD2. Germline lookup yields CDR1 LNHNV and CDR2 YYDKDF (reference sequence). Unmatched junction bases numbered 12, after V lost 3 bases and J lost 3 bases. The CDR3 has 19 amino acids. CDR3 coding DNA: TGTGCCACCAGCAGTCCCTGGAGGACTAGCGGGAGTCGGACAGATACGCAGTATTTT. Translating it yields CATSSPWRTSGSRTDTQYF.